This T cell receptor beta chain appears in the sequencing data of a study of T cell changes during pregnancy in multiple sclerosis. Assay used: immunoSEQ multiplex PCR; TCRdb lists only in-frame clones, some missing. This sample carries over 45,000 clones, roughly 90% of them seen once, and the ten largest clones take 1.4% to 1.5%. The length of the CDR3 is 15 residues. V gave up 8 bases and J gave up 3 bases; unmatched junction bases: 10. Germline CDR1 SSHAT, CDR2 FNYEAQ (reference sequence). The sample in question was peripheral blood, obtained in the first trimester of pregnancy. The origin of this receptor is a female donor in good health, enrolled as a control in a pregnancy study. V gene TRBV7-7 combines with J gene TRBJ2-3; 8 nucleotides match TRBD2. The CDR3 loop reads CASCPGTSATDTQYF. CDR3 DNA sequence: TGTGCCAGCTGTCCCGGGACTAGTGCTACAGATACGCAGTATTTT.